Below are 27 T cell receptor beta chains sequenced from a single sample in a study of blood T cell repertoires in COVID-19. Data came from immunoSEQ multiplex PCR; TCRdb stores just in-frame clones and leaves some out. The repertoire holds 150,000 to 200,000 clones, with around four fifths as singletons. The sample consisted of peripheral blood. These receptors were collected from a woman aged 70-85 years with COVID-19, enrolled during active disease.

V and J are TRBV19 and TRBJ2-5, with 9 bases fitting TRBD2. J lost 3 bases, V lost 2 bases, and 7 bases had no gene match. The CDR3 is made up of 16 amino acids. CDR1 LNHDA and CDR2 SQIVND come from the germline V gene (reference sequence). The CDR3 DNA sequence: TGTGCCAGTAGTATAAGGCGCGGGGGGGGAAAAGAGACCCAGTACTTC. It specifies CASSIRRGGGKETQYF.

V is TRBV6-4 and J is TRBJ1-4, with 8 bases identical to TRBD1. The V segment lost 4 bases and the J segment 5 bases; nucleotides outside the gene matches: 6. The CDR3 has 15 amino acids. Germline V gene data show CDR1 as MRHNA and CDR2 as SNTAGT. CDR3 residues: CASSVSGGLNEKLFF. In DNA, the CDR3 is TGTGCCAGCAGTGTCTCAGGGGGCCTAAATGAAAAACTGTTTTTT.

V and J are TRBV28 and TRBJ2-7; 9 bases are shared with TRBD1. Losses at the gene ends were 6 bases for V and 4 bases for J; bases not matched to a gene: 7. This CDR3 comprises 14 residues. CDR1 MDHEN and CDR2 SYDVKM come from the germline V gene. The CDR3 region has the DNA TGTGCCAGCAGGAGCGGACAGGGGAAGTACGAGCAGTACGTC. Residues: CASRSGQGKYEQYV.

The rearrangement uses TRBV5-8 and TRBJ1-3; a weak D match, TRBD1 (6 bases). The CDR3 has 17 amino acids. The germline CDR1 and CDR2 sequences are SGHTS and YDEGEE. Trimming took 4 bases from V and 4 from J, leaving 21 bases between them. The CDR3 sequence: CASSHRAVGLSGNTIYF. The CDR3 DNA reads as TGTGCCAGCAGCCACAGGGCTGTGGGGTTGAGCGGAAACACCATATATTTT.

In its sample, this clone was seen once. The V call is TRBV20-1, the J call TRBJ1-5, with D unclear. Trimming stripped 3 bases from V and 5 bases from J, with 14 bases between. The germline V gene has CDR1 DFQATT and CDR2 SNEGSKA (reference sequence). CDR3 size: 14 residues. CDR3 DNA sequence: TGCAGTGCTAGTCGTGGGTTTGAGGATCAGCCCCAGCATTTT. Protein sequence: CSASRGFEDQPQHF.

The rearrangement uses TRBV12-3 or TRBV12-4 and TRBJ2-3; D gene unclear. This CDR3 has 11 residues. V was shortened by 3 bases and J by 4 bases, with 2 bases between the two germline ends. The chain's CDR3 is CASSFADTQYF. For the CDR3, the DNA is TGTGCCAGCAGTTTCGCAGATACGCAGTATTTT.

The gene calls are TRBV28 and TRBJ2-1; 9 positions agree with TRBD2. Germline trimming cut 5 bases from V and 4 bases from J; bases unmatched to any gene: 18. The CDR3 sequence is 19 residues long. Germline V lookup: CDR1 MDHEN, CDR2 SYDVKM. The CDR3 bases are TGTGCCAGCAGTGCACCGGGACTAGCAGTCAGAAGAGGGTACAATGAGCAGTTCTTC. Protein product: CASSAPGLAVRRGYNEQFF. Combining the CDR3 with reference TRBV28 and TRBJ2-1 gives the whole variable domain DVKVTQSSRYLVKRTGEKVFLECVQDMDHENMFWYRQDPGLGLRLIYFSYDVKMKEKGDIPEGYSVSREKKERFSLILESASTNQTSMYLCASSAPGLAVRRGYNEQFFGPGTRLTVL.

This chain links TRBV6-6 with TRBJ2-1, with TRBD2 matching over 12 bases. Germline CDR1 and CDR2: MNHNY and SVGAGI (reference sequence). Unmatched junction bases numbered 5, after V lost 2 bases and J lost 9 bases. This CDR3 region has 15 residues. The CDR3 bases are TGTGCCAGCAGTTACCTAGCGGGAGGGGGCGGTGAGCAGTTCTTC. It encodes CASSYLAGGGGEQFF.

The genes are TRBV19 and TRBJ2-3; TRBD2 matches at 12 bases. The V segment lost 4 bases and the J segment 6 bases; nucleotides outside the gene matches: 11. The CDR3 is 17 residues long. Germline loops: CDR1 LNHDA, CDR2 SQIVND (reference sequence). CDR3 sequence: CASSTPLTSGSWDTQYF. The CDR3, as DNA: TGTGCCAGTAGTACTCCCTTGACTAGCGGGAGTTGGGATACGCAGTATTTT.

The rearrangement links TRBV28 to TRBJ2-1; 7 bases fit TRBD2. Germline CDR1 is MDHEN and CDR2 is SYDVKM. The CDR3 totals 14 residues. The ends lost 11 bases at V and 0 bases at J; junction bases unmatched: 7. The CDR3 here is CAGSGGNSYNEQFF. The CDR3 nucleotides read TGTGCCGGTTCGGGGGGTAACTCCTACAATGAGCAGTTCTTC. The whole variable domain, filled in from reference TRBV28 and TRBJ2-1, reads DVKVTQSSRYLVKRTGEKVFLECVQDMDHENMFWYRQDPGLGLRLIYFSYDVKMKEKGDIPEGYSVSREKKERFSLILESASTNQTSMYLCAGSGGNSYNEQFFGPGTRLTVL.

The table lists this clone with a count of one. The chain carries TRBV29-1 and TRBJ1-2, with 12 bases that match TRBD1. Per the germline V gene, CDR1 is SQVTM and CDR2 is ANQGSEA. V trimming: 4 bases; J trimming: 3 bases; junction bases outside the gene matches: 6. The CDR3 covers 15 residues. The CDR3 DNA follows: TGCAGCGTTGGGGACAGGGGGCTTGGCGACTATGGCTACACCTTC. Its protein is CSVGDRGLGDYGYTF.

The chain is built from TRBV9 and TRBJ1-3; possibly TRBD1 for D (5 bases). Germline CDR1 is SGDLS and CDR2 is YYNGEE. The CDR3 has 14 residues. Trimming pared 0 bases from V and 7 bases from J, leaving 11 bases between. In nucleotides, the CDR3 is TGTGCCAGCAGCGTAGGCACGGCAGGGAACACCATATATTTT. Protein: CASSVGTAGNTIYF.

The chain is built from TRBV9 and TRBJ2-3, with 13 bases matching TRBD2. The CDR3 runs to 16 residues. J gave up 5 bases and V 2 bases, and 5 bases lay outside the gene matches. Germline V gene sequence: CDR1 SGDLS, CDR2 YYNGEE. CDR3 DNA sequence: TGTGCCAGCAGCGTCGGGACTAGCGGGGATATAGATACGCAGTATTTT. Translation gives CASSVGTSGDIDTQYF.

The chain has TRBV7-2 and TRBJ1-2; possible D gene TRBD1, 5 bases. Germline lookup yields CDR1 SGHTA and CDR2 FQGNSA. The CDR3 totals 15 residues. V dropped 1 base and J dropped 3 bases, with 12 bases sitting between them. The CDR3 loop reads CASSLGPTDDYGYTF. The CDR3, as DNA: TGTGCCAGCAGCTTAGGGCCGACAGACGACTATGGCTACACCTTC.

This clone was detected a few times. The junction differs from germline at one of its ends, possibly a read error. The J gene is TRBJ2-4, the V gene TRBV2; maybe TRBD1 (5 bases). CDR1 is SNHLY and CDR2 is FYNNEI in the germline V gene. This CDR3 has 14 amino acids. The CDR3 is CASREDRAKNIQYF. The CDR3 DNA reads TGTGCCAGCAGAGAAGACAGAGCCAAAAACATTCAGTACTTC.

The rearrangement uses TRBV28 and TRBJ2-7; D possibly corresponds to TRBD2 (6 bases). Trimming shortened V by 6 bases and J by 0 bases, and 15 bases separated the two germline ends. The CDR3 is 15 residues long. The V gene's germline CDR1 is MDHEN and CDR2 SYDVKM. The CDR3 coding sequence is TGTGCCAGCAGCGCGGGACGACTGGACTCCTACGAGCAGTACGTC. The encoded protein is CASSAGRLDSYEQYV.

The sample holds one count of this clone. The chain joins TRBV30 to TRBJ1-1; TRBD1 aligns across 7 bases. Germline-derived CDR1 and CDR2 are GTSNPN and SVGIG (reference sequence). CDR3 length: 13 residues. With V trimmed by 7 bases and J by 2 bases, 7 bases remained unmatched. Written as DNA, the CDR3 is TGTGCCTCCCTGGGGGACAGCAACACTGAAGCTTTCTTT. Protein product: CASLGDSNTEAFF.

The rearrangement links TRBV28 to TRBJ2-4; 8 bases agree with TRBD1. Germline V gene sequence: CDR1 MDHEN, CDR2 SYDVKM. The CDR3 is 13 residues long. V shed 8 bases, J shed 5 bases, and the junction held 5 bases outside the gene matches. Here the CDR3 reads CASQTDRENIQYF. CDR3 nucleotide sequence: TGTGCCAGCCAGACGGACAGGGAAAACATTCAGTACTTC.

This clone has a handful of counts. The rearrangement joins TRBV24-1 to TRBJ1-6; a possible D gene is TRBD1 (5 bases). Germline CDR1 and CDR2: KGHDR and SFDVKD. With 12 bases removed from V and 0 bases from J, the gap between germline ends came to 20 bases. This CDR3 spans 17 amino acids. This CDR3 reads CASPTDKKSSYNSPLHF. In DNA form, the CDR3 reads TGTGCCTCTCCGACAGATAAAAAGAGCTCCTATAATTCACCCCTCCACTTT.

The J gene is TRBJ1-5, the V gene TRBV27; 8 nucleotides line up with TRBD1. Germline V CDR1 and CDR2: MNHEY, SMNVEV (reference sequence). The CDR3 covers 13 residues. The trim removed 5 bases at V and 7 bases at J, leaving 4 bases unmatched. CDR3 protein: CASSDRGGQPQHF. CDR3 in DNA: TGTGCCAGCAGTGACAGGGGCGGGCAGCCCCAGCATTTT.

The J gene is TRBJ2-5, the V gene TRBV9, with 10 bases identical to TRBD2. V dropped 2 bases and J dropped 5; count of bases not matched to a gene: 3. In germline, CDR1 is SGDLS, CDR2 YYNGEE. The CDR3 is made up of 14 amino acids. CDR3 loop: CASSVGTSDETQYF. In DNA form, the CDR3 reads TGTGCCAGCAGCGTCGGGACTAGCGACGAGACCCAGTACTTC.

This chain connects TRBV3-1 (or the pseudogene TRBV3-2) to TRBJ2-5; 13 bases are shared with TRBD2. This CDR3 has 17 residues. CDR1 and CDR2 from the germline V gene are LGHDT and YNNKEL (reference sequence). The V and J ends lost 1 base and 5 bases, in that order; junction bases with no gene match: 7. CDR3: CASSQALGTSGDETQYF. The CDR3, as DNA: TGTGCCAGCAGCCAAGCTTTAGGGACTAGCGGGGATGAGACCCAGTACTTC.

The chain has TRBV18 and TRBJ2-1; 7 bases align to TRBD2. The CDR3 length is 13 residues. V lost 8 bases and J lost 6; bases outside the gene matches: 7. Per germline, CDR1 KGHSH and CDR2 LQKENI. CDR3 protein: CASKSGAGNEQFF. For the CDR3, the DNA is TGTGCCAGCAAAAGCGGGGCGGGCAATGAGCAGTTCTTC.

The chain is built from TRBV10-2 and TRBJ1-1; no definite D call. The ends were cut back, 7 bases at V and 0 bases at J, with 6 bases in the middle. This CDR3 is built from 12 residues. Per the germline V gene, CDR1 is WSHSY and CDR2 is SAAADI. CDR3 protein: CASNYMNTEAFF. The CDR3 DNA sequence: TGCGCCAGCAATTACATGAACACTGAAGCTTTCTTT.

This clone has a handful of counts. This sequence joins TRBV30 and TRBJ1-1, with 7 bases lining up with TRBD1. Trimming removed 0 bases from V and 4 bases from J; junction bases left unmatched: 14. Germline V gene lookup returns CDR1 GTSNPN and CDR2 SVGIG (reference sequence). The CDR3 is 17 residues long. The CDR3 loop is CAWSVLLNRGEGTEAFF. CDR3 coding DNA: TGTGCCTGGAGTGTACTCCTTAACAGGGGAGAAGGCACTGAAGCTTTCTTT.

V and J are TRBV5-5 and TRBJ1-1, with 7 bases aligning to TRBD1. This CDR3 region has 13 residues. Germline CDR1 SGHKS, CDR2 YYEKEE (reference sequence). V trimming: 0 bases; J trimming: 5 bases; junction bases outside the gene matches: 1. CDR3 in DNA: TGTGCCAGCAGCTTGGACAGGGGAACTGAAGCTTTCTTT. Translated, it gives CASSLDRGTEAFF.

This chain joins TRBV27 and TRBJ2-2; D ambiguous. The V and J ends lost 2 bases and 1 base respectively, with 5 bases between them. The germline gives CDR1 MNHEY, CDR2 SMNVEV (reference sequence). This CDR3 contains 14 residues. As DNA, the CDR3 is TGTGCCAGCAGTTTAGTACAGAACACCGGGGAGCTGTTTTTT. Its translation is CASSLVQNTGELFF.